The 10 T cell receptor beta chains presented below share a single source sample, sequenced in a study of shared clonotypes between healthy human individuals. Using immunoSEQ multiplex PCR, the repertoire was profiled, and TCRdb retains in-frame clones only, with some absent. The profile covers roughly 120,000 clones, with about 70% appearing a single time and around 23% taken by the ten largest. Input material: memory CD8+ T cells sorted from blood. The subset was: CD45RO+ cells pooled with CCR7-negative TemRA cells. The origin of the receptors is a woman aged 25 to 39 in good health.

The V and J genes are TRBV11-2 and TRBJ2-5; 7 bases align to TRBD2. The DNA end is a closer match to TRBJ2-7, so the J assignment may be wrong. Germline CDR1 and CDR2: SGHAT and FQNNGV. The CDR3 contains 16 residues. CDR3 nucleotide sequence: TGTGCCAGCAGCTTCACAGTAGCGGGTTACACCTACGAGCAGTACTTC. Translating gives CASSFTVAGYTYEQYF.

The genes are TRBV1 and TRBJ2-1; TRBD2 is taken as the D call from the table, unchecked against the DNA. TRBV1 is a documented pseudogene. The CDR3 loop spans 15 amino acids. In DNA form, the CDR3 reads TGCACCCACGATAAAAGACTAGCGGGAGTTCATGAGCAGTTCTTC. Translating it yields CTHDKRLAGVHEQFF.

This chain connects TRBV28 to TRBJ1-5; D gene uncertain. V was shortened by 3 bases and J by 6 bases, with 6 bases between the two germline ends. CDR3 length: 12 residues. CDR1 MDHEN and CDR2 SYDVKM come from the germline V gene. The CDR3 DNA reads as TGTGCCAGCAGTTTTGAACGTCAGCCCCAGCATTTT. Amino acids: CASSFERQPQHF.

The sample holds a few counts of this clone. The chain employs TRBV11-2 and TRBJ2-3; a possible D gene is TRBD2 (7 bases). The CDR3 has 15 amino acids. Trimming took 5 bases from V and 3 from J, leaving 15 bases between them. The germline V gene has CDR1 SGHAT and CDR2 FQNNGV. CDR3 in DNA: TGTGCCAGCAGCCCTGGGGAGGGGGAGACAGATACGCAGTATTTT. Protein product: CASSPGEGETDTQYF.

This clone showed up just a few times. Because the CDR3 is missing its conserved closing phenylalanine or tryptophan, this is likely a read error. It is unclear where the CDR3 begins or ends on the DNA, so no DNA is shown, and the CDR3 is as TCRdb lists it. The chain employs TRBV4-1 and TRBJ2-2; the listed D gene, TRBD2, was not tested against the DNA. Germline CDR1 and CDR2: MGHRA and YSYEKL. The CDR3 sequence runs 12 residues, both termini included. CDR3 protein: CASSQILYPVNR.

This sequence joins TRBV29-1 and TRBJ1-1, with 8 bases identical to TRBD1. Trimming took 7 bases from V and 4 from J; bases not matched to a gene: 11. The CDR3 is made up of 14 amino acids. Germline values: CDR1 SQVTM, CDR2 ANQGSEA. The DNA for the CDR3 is TGCAGCGCTGTCTTCAGGACAGGGACCACTGAAGCTTTCTTT. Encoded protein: CSAVFRTGTTEAFF.

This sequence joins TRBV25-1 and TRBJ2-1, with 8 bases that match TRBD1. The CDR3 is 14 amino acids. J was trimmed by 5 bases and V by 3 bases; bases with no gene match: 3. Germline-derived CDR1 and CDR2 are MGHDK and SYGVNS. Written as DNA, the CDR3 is TGTGCCAGCAGTGAGGACAGGGAGCACAATGAGCAGTTCTTC. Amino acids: CASSEDREHNEQFF. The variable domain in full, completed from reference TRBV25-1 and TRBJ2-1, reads EADIYQTPRYLVIGTGKKITLECSQTMGHDKMYWYQQDPGMELHLIHYSYGVNSTEKGDLSSESTVSRIRTEHFPLTLESARPSHTSQYLCASSEDREHNEQFFGPGTRLTVL.

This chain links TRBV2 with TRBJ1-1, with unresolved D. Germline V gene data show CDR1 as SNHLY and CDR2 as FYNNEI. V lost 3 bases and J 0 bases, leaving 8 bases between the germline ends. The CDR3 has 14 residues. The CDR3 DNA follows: TGTGCCAGCAGTGAGTTTCAGATGAACACTGAAGCTTTCTTT. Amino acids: CASSEFQMNTEAFF.

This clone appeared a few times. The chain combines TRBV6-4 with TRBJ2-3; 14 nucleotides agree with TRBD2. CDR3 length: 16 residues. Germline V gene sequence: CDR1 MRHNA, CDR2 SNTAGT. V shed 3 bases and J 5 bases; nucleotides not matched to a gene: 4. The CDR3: CASSDTGTSGGDTQYF. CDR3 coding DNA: TGTGCCAGCAGTGATACCGGGACTAGCGGGGGAGATACGCAGTATTTT.

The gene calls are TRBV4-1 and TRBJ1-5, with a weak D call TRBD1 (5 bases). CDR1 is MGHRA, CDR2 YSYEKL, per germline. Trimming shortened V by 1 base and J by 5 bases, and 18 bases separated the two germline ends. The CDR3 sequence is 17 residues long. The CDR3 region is CASSQGPGGLQDQPQHF. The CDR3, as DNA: TGCGCCAGCAGCCAAGGCCCAGGAGGTTTACAGGATCAGCCCCAGCATTTT.